This T cell receptor (beta chain) was sequenced during a study of T cells after yellow fever vaccination. With respect to this clonotype: Its antigen is not identified.

Overall study findings and caveats: Subsequent booster samples again held most clones from primary vaccination (96% CD4, about 85% CD8).

As TCR cDNA was made by 5'RACE template switching, a universal primer site and UMIs were added. A single record per CDR3 protein comes from TCRdb applying MiXCR to the 5' RACE reads. The sample has 200,000 to 300,000 distinct CDR3 sequences; 6.9% are singletons. With 5 bases removed from V and 4 bases from J, the gap between germline ends came to 9 bases. Germline V gene data show CDR1 as MNHNY and CDR2 as SVGAGI (reference sequence). This CDR3 has 12 residues. The sequenced sample was CD4+ T cells sorted from PBMCs, obtained 15 days after the yellow fever booster vaccination. This clonotype was sampled from a man aged 30-40 years who received the YFV17D yellow fever vaccine. This chain links TRBV6-6 with TRBJ2-7; no clear D gene. CDR3 in amino acids: CASSPLSYEQYF. The CDR3 region has the DNA TGTGCCAGCAGTCCCCTCTCTTACGAGCAGTACTTC.